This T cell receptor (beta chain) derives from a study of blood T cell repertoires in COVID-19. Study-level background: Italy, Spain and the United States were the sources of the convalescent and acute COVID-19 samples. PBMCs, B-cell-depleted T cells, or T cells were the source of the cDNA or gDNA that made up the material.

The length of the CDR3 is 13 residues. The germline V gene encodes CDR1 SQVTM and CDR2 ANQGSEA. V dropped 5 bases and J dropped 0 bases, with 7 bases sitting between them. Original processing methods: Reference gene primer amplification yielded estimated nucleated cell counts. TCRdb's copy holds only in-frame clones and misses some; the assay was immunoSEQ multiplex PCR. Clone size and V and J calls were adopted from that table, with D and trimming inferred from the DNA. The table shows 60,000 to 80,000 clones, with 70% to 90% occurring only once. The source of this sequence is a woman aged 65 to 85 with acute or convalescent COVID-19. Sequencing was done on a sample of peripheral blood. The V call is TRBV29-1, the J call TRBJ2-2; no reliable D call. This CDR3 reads CSVFFSNTGELFF. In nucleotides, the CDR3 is TGCAGCGTTTTTTTCTCGAACACCGGGGAGCTGTTTTTT.